Presented here are 2 T cell receptor beta chains from one specimen sequenced in a study of graft-versus-host responses after intestinal transplantation. TCRdb's copy holds only in-frame clones and misses some; the assay was immunoSEQ multiplex PCR. The sample yields about 9,500 clones, approximately 88% seen once. This specimen was PBMCs, taken just under 250 days after intestinal transplant. Receptors originate from a human patient who received an intestinal transplant, so some T cells may come from the graft donor.

The genes are TRBV7-3 and TRBJ1-1; 12 bases are shared with TRBD1. V trimming: 4 bases; J trimming: 1 base; junction bases outside the gene matches: 10. Germline values: CDR1 SGHTA, CDR2 FQGTGA. CDR3 length: 18 residues. DNA for the CDR3: TGTGCCAGCAGCTCTACCGGGACAGGGGGCGCGGCGAACACTGAAGCTTTCTTT. It is translated as CASSSTGTGGAANTEAFF.

This chain uses TRBV7-2 with TRBJ2-3; a possible D gene is TRBD2 (6 bases). Germline V gene sequence: CDR1 SGHTA, CDR2 FQGNSA. Trimming took 5 bases from V and 7 from J, leaving 13 bases between them. The CDR3 runs 13 residues. CDR3 sequence: CASSAGRQNTQYF. The CDR3 DNA is TGTGCCAGCAGCGCGGGACGGCAGAATACGCAGTATTTT.